Listed here are 22 T cell receptor beta chains from one sample, sequenced in a study of T cell responses to AZD1222 COVID-19 vaccine. Repertoires were generated with immunoSEQ multiplex PCR, while TCRdb's copy carries only in-frame clones and drops some. This sample carries 100,000 or so clones, roughly 89% of them seen once, and the ten largest clones take 3% to 4%. The specimen comprised peripheral blood, sampled on day 0 of AZD1222 vaccination. Receptors originate from an adult in good health.

The V call is TRBV6-1, the J call TRBJ1-3; D gene uncertain. There are 14 residues in the CDR3. Per germline, CDR1 MNHNS and CDR2 SASEGT. V lost 2 bases to trimming and J lost 2 bases, with 7 bases between them. The CDR3 DNA is TGTGCCAGCAGTGAACGCGGAGCTGGAAACACCATATATTTT. Encoded protein: CASSERGAGNTIYF.

This chain connects TRBV13 to TRBJ2-2; possible D gene TRBD1, 5 bases. Per germline, CDR1 PRHDT and CDR2 FYEKMQ (reference sequence). The CDR3 length is 16 residues. Trimming took 1 base from V and 0 from J, leaving 9 bases between them. The CDR3 coding sequence is TGTGCCAGCAGCTTAGACAGGTTCACGAACACCGGGGAGCTGTTTTTT. Its translation: CASSLDRFTNTGELFF.

The rearrangement joins TRBV7-2 to TRBJ1-3; TRBD1 agrees at 8 bases. Per the germline V gene, CDR1 is SGHTA and CDR2 is FQGNSA. The CDR3 is 15 residues long. J was trimmed by 4 bases and V by 1 base; bases with no gene match: 3. The CDR3, as DNA: TGTGCCAGCAGCTTAGGCCCAGGGGGCGGAAACACCATATATTTT. Translation: CASSLGPGGGNTIYF.

J is TRBJ1-2 and V is TRBV29-1; D gene uncertain. With 0 bases removed from V and 12 bases from J, the gap between germline ends came to 14 bases. Germline V gene sequence: CDR1 SQVTM, CDR2 ANQGSEA. The CDR3 totals 12 residues. Here the CDR3 reads CSVEDKGRANTF. The CDR3 DNA is TGCAGCGTTGAAGACAAAGGGCGGGCGAACACCTTC.

J is TRBJ2-7 and V is TRBV19; 10 bases map to TRBD1. The germline V gene has CDR1 LNHDA and CDR2 SQIVND (reference sequence). V trimming: 9 bases; J trimming: 5 bases; junction bases outside the gene matches: 4. The CDR3 totals 12 residues. The CDR3 DNA sequence: TGTGCCAGGGGGACAGGGGTTGACGAGCAGTACTTC. Translation: CARGTGVDEQYF.

The sample holds one count of this clone. The CDR3 is CASSLSGTSNTEAFF. The CDR3 DNA reads TGTGCCAGCAGCTTATCCGGGACTTCGAACACTGAAGCTTTCTTT. The chain uses TRBV11-2 and TRBJ1-1; D may be TRBD1 (5 bases). The V end was cut by 2 bases, the J end by 1 base, with 11 bases between. This CDR3 is 15 amino acids long. The germline V gene encodes CDR1 SGHAT and CDR2 FQNNGV.

The genes are TRBV6-5 and TRBJ2-3; possibly TRBD1 for D (5 bases). Per germline, CDR1 MNHEY and CDR2 SVGAGI. The V and J ends lost 10 bases and 3 bases respectively, with 14 bases between them. This CDR3 spans 13 amino acids. CDR3 residues: CATWGRPTDTQYF. For the CDR3, the DNA is TGTGCCACCTGGGGCCGGCCGACAGATACGCAGTATTTT.

With respect to this clone: The identical CDR3 is also encoded by other nucleotide sequences in the sample. This chain connects TRBV18 to TRBJ1-2, with D hard to call. The CDR3 runs 13 residues. The germline gives CDR1 KGHSH, CDR2 LQKENI. Trimming removed 2 bases at V and 3 bases at J, with 7 bases between. The CDR3 DNA sequence: TGTGCCAGCTCACCAGAAGAGGACTATGGCTACACCTTC. Its translation is CASSPEEDYGYTF.

The chain has TRBV5-6 and TRBJ1-6; TRBD1 matches 9 bases. Losses at the gene ends were 4 bases for V and 0 bases for J; bases not matched to a gene: 5. CDR3 length: 17 residues. The V gene's germline CDR1 is SGHDT and CDR2 YYEEEE. CDR3 in DNA: TGTGCCAGCAGCCGGGGGACAGGGACCTCCTATAATTCACCCCTCCACTTT. Amino acid sequence: CASSRGTGTSYNSPLHF.

The J gene is TRBJ1-5, the V gene TRBV2; no definite D call. The CDR3 length is 14 residues. V was shortened by 4 bases and J by 2 bases, with 9 bases between the two germline ends. Germline V gene lookup returns CDR1 SNHLY and CDR2 FYNNEI. CDR3 region: CASSGSVGNQPQHF. As DNA, the CDR3 is TGTGCCAGCAGTGGCAGTGTGGGCAATCAGCCCCAGCATTTT. Full variable domain (outside the CDR3, taken from reference TRBV2 and TRBJ1-5): EPEVTQTPSHQVTQMGQEVILRCVPISNHLYFYWYRQILGQKVEFLVSFYNNEISEKSEIFDDQFSVERPDGSNFTLKIRSTKLEDSAMYFCASSGSVGNQPQHFGDGTRLSIL.

This clone was seen once. The J gene is TRBJ2-3, the V gene TRBV28; TRBD1 is a possible D gene (5 bases). The CDR3 totals 16 residues. Deletions cut 1 base from V and 0 bases from J, with 11 bases between. The germline V gene has CDR1 MDHEN and CDR2 SYDVKM. Here the CDR3 DNA reads TGTGCCAGCAGTTTATTGCCAGGGTCTAGCACAGATACGCAGTATTTT. Translation gives CASSLLPGSSTDTQYF.

J is TRBJ1-3 and V is TRBV5-1; tentative D call: TRBD1 (5 bases). The CDR3 sequence is 16 residues long. Trimming left V 1 base short and J 1 base short, with 12 bases between. Germline CDR1 and CDR2: SGHRS and YFSETQ. CDR3 amino acids: CASSLQGWISGNTIYF. The CDR3 DNA reads TGCGCCAGCAGCTTGCAGGGCTGGATTTCTGGAAACACCATATATTTT.

V usage is TRBV7-2 and J usage is TRBJ2-7; TRBD1 is a possible D gene (6 bases). CDR1 and CDR2 from the germline V gene are SGHTA and FQGNSA. V shed 1 base and J shed 6 bases, with 13 bases lying between them. The CDR3 runs to 14 residues. The CDR3 here is CASSLGPGEIEQYF. CDR3 in DNA: TGTGCCAGCAGCTTAGGGCCAGGGGAGATCGAGCAGTACTTC.

The J gene is TRBJ2-7, the V gene TRBV15, with D perhaps TRBD1 (6 bases). Germline values: CDR1 LNHNV, CDR2 YYDKDF (reference sequence). V dropped 1 base and J dropped 0 bases, with 10 bases sitting between them. The CDR3 extends over 15 amino acids. The CDR3 region has the DNA TGTGCCACCAGCAGAGCTCAAGGGGGCTCCTACGAGCAGTACTTC. It yields the protein CATSRAQGGSYEQYF. Supplemented by reference TRBV15 and TRBJ2-7, the full variable domain reads DAMVIQNPRYQVTQFGKPVTLSCSQTLNHNVMYWYQQKSSQAPKLLFHYYDKDFNNEADTPDNFQSRRPNTSFCFLDIRSPGLGDTAMYLCATSRAQGGSYEQYFGPGTRLTVT.

This clone came up a few times. This chain links TRBV20-1 with TRBJ1-2; D gene unclear. Per germline, CDR1 DFQATT and CDR2 SNEGSKA (reference sequence). CDR3 length: 11 amino acids. Deletions cut 7 bases from V and 1 base from J, with 7 bases between. This chain's CDR3 is CSGFDNYGYTF. CDR3 bases: TGCAGTGGCTTTGATAACTATGGCTACACCTTC.

The chain uses TRBV5-5 and TRBJ2-7, with TRBD1 matching over 7 bases. With V trimmed by 4 bases and J by 3 bases, 13 bases remained unmatched. The CDR3 is made up of 16 amino acids. Germline CDR1 and CDR2: SGHKS and YYEKEE (reference sequence). The CDR3 DNA sequence: TGTGCCAGCAGCACCCGTAGGGGACAGAATAGCTACGAGCAGTACTTC. It encodes CASSTRRGQNSYEQYF. Full variable domain (outside the CDR3, taken from reference TRBV5-5 and TRBJ2-7): DAGVTQSPTHLIKTRGQQVTLRCSPISGHKSVSWYQQVLGQGPQFIFQYYEKEERGRGNFPDRFSARQFPNYSSELNVNALLLGDSALYLCASSTRRGQNSYEQYFGPGTRLTVT.

This chain connects TRBV4-1 to TRBJ2-3; 13 positions agree with TRBD2. The CDR3 runs to 19 residues. Germline V gives CDR1 MGHRA, CDR2 YSYEKL. V trimming: 1 base; J trimming: 1 base; junction bases outside the gene matches: 8. The CDR3 region is CASSQGQTSGGSRTDTQYF. In DNA, the CDR3 is TGCGCCAGCAGCCAAGGGCAGACTAGCGGGGGGTCCCGCACAGATACGCAGTATTTT.

The rearrangement uses TRBV5-6 and TRBJ1-5, with 11 bases lining up with TRBD1. After removal of 3 bases from V and 4 bases from J, the junction contained 6 bases not matched to a gene. Germline V gene data show CDR1 as SGHDT and CDR2 as YYEEEE. This CDR3 is 16 amino acids long. The CDR3 loop reads CASSSRTGGHNQPQHF. The CDR3 bases are TGTGCCAGCAGCTCAAGGACAGGGGGCCATAATCAGCCCCAGCATTTT.

CDR3 coding DNA: TGTGCCAGTAGTATCCAGGGGGCCGGCAATCAGCCCCAGCATTTT. Translating gives CASSIQGAGNQPQHF. The gene calls are TRBV19 and TRBJ1-5; TRBD1 aligns across 8 bases. Per the germline V gene, CDR1 is LNHDA and CDR2 is SQIVND (reference sequence). V dropped 3 bases and J dropped 2; count of bases not matched to a gene: 3. CDR3 size: 15 residues. Full variable domain (outside the CDR3, taken from reference TRBV19 and TRBJ1-5): DGGITQSPKYLFRKEGQNVTLSCEQNLNHDAMYWYRQDPGQGLRLIYYSQIVNDFQKGDIAEGYSVSREKKESFPLTVTSAQKNPTAFYLCASSIQGAGNQPQHFGDGTRLSIL.

The CDR3 here is CASSLDSSTRPYNEQFF. The CDR3 bases are TGTGCCAGCAGCTTAGATTCGTCTACGAGACCCTACAATGAGCAGTTCTTC. The chain joins TRBV7-2 to TRBJ2-1; D not resolved. The CDR3 loop spans 17 amino acids. V gave up 1 base and J gave up 2 bases, with 15 bases separating them. CDR1 SGHTA and CDR2 FQGNSA come from the germline V gene. The complete variable domain, with remaining parts taken from reference TRBV7-2 and TRBJ2-1, reads GAGVSQSPSNKVTEKGKDVELRCDPISGHTALYWYRQSLGQGLEFLIYFQGNSAPDKSGLPSDRFSAERTGGSVSTLTIQRTQQEDSAVYLCASSLDSSTRPYNEQFFGPGTRLTVL.

The V gene is TRBV6-2 or TRBV6-3, the J gene TRBJ1-5; D perhaps matches TRBD1 (6 bases). The V and J ends lost 6 bases and 0 bases respectively, with 18 bases between them. The V gene's germline CDR1 is MNHEY and CDR2 SVGEGT. This CDR3 comprises 17 residues. CDR3 nucleotide sequence: TGTGCCAGCAGCTATAGGGACACTCTCTATAGCAATCAGCCCCAGCATTTT. Its translation: CASSYRDTLYSNQPQHF.

The chain combines TRBV20-1 with TRBJ1-2; a weak D match, TRBD1 (5 bases). CDR1 and CDR2 from the germline V gene are DFQATT and SNEGSKA (reference sequence). This CDR3 is 12 amino acids long. The germline V and J ends were trimmed by 3 bases and 11 bases, with 16 bases remaining between them. The CDR3, as DNA: TGCAGTGCTAGTTCAGGGTGGAACCCATACACCTTC. This translates into CSASSGWNPYTF.